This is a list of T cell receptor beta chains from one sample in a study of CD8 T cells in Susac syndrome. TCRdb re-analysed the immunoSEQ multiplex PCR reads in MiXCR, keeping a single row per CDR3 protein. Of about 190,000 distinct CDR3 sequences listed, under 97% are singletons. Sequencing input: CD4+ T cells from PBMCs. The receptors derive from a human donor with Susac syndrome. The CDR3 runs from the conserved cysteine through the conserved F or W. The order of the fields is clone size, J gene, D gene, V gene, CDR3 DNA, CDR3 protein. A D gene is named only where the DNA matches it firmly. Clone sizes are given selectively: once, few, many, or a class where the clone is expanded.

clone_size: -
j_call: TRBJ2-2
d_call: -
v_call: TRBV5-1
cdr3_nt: TGCGCCAGCAGCTTGGGTGTCGGTACACCGAACACCGGGGAGCTGTTTTTT
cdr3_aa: CASSLGVGTPNTGELFF

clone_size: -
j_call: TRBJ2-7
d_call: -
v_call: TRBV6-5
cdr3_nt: TGTGCCAGCAGTTCCGGGGCAGGCAGTCTATCCTACGAGCAGTACTTC
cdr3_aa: CASSSGAGSLSYEQYF

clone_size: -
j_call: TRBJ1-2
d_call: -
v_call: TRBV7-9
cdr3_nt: TGTGCCAGCAGCGCCGCGACAGGTTCATTTGGCTACACCTTC
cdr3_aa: CASSAATGSFGYTF

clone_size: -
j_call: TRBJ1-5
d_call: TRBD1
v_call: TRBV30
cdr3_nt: TGTGCCTGGAGTCCCATCGGCAGGGGGCATCGACAGCCCCAGCATTTT
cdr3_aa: CAWSPIGRGHRQPQHF

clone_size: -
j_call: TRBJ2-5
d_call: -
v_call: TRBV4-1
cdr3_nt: TGCGCCAGCAGCCAAGATCGGGTGGGGGGCCGAGAGACCCAGTACTTC
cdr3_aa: CASSQDRVGGRETQYF

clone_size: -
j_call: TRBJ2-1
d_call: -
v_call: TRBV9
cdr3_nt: TGTGCCAGCAGCGTAGCGGTGGGGGGGCGAGGTGAGCAGTTCTTC
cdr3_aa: CASSVAVGGRGEQFF

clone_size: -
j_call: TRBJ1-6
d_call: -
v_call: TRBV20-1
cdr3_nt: TGCAGTGCTAGTTCTACAGGGAGCTCCTATAATTCACCCCTCCACTTT
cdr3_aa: CSASSTGSSYNSPLHF

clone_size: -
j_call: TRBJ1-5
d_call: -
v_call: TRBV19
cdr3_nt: TGTGCCAGTAGTATTGGGGGCAGGGGACAGCCCCAGCATTTT
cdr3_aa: CASSIGGRGQPQHF

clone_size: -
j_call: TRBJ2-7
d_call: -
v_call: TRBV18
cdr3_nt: TGTGCCAGCTCACCACCGGGACAAGCCTACGAGCAGTACTTC
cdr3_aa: CASSPPGQAYEQYF

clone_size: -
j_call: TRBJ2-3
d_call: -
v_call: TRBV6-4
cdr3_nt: TGTGCCAGCAGTGACTCCAGAGCAGATACGCAGTATTTT
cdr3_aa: CASSDSRADTQYF

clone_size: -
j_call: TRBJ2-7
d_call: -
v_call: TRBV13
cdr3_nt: TGTGCCAGCAGCACCCGGGGCGGTTACGAGCAGTACTTC
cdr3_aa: CASSTRGGYEQYF

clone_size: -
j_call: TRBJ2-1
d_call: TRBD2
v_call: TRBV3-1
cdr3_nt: TGTGCCAGCAGCCTCCGGACTAGCGGGGCTGAGCAGTTCTTC
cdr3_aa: CASSLRTSGAEQFF

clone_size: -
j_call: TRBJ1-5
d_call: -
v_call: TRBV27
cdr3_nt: TGTGCCAGCAGTTTGGGCACGAGAGGCCAGCCCCAGCATTTT
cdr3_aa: CASSLGTRGQPQHF

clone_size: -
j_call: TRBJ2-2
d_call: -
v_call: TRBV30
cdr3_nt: TGTGCCTGGAGCGCCAGGGTGGCCGGGGAGCTGTTTTTT
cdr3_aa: CAWSARVAGELFF

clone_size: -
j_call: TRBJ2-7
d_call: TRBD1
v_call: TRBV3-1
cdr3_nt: TGTGCCAGCAGCCGGGACAGGGGCTTCTACGAGCAGTACTTC
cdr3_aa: CASSRDRGFYEQYF

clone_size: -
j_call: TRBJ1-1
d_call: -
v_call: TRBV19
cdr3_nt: TGTGCCAGTAGTCCTTCTGAGGTGGCCACTGAAGCTTTCTTT
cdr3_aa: CASSPSEVATEAFF

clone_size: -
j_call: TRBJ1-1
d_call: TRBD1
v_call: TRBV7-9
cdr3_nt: TGTGCCAGCAGCTTAGGGACGACAGGGGGCAACACTGAAGCTTTCTTT
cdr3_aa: CASSLGTTGGNTEAFF

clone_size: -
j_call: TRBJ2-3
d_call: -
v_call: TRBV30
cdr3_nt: TGTGCCAGAACAGATGGTGCAGGGGTTAAAGATACGCAGTATTTT
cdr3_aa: CARTDGAGVKDTQYF

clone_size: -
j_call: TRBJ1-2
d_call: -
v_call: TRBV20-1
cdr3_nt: TGCAGTGCTAGAGATATTAGGGCAGGGACGAACTATGGCTACACCTTC
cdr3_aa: CSARDIRAGTNYGYTF

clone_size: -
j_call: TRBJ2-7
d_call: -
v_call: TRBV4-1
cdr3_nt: TGCGCCAGCAGCCAAGCTCATACCATTGGGGTACGCGAGCAGTACTTC
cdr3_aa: CASSQAHTIGVREQYF

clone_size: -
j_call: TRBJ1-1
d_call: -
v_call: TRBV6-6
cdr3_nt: TGTGCCAGCAGTTACTCGGGGGGCGCCAACACTGAAGCTTTCTTT
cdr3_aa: CASSYSGGANTEAFF

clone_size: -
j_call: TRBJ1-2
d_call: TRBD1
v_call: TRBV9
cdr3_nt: TGTGCCAGCAGCGTAGCTACACAGGGGAGTGGCTACACCTTC
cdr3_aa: CASSVATQGSGYTF

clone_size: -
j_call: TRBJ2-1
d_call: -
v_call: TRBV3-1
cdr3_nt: TGTGCCAGCAACGCGGCGAGCTCCTACAATGAGCAGTTCTTC
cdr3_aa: CASNAASSYNEQFF

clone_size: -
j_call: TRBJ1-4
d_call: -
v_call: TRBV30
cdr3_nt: TGTGCCTCCAACAGGGAAAATGAAAAACTGTTTTTT
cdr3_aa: CASNRENEKLFF

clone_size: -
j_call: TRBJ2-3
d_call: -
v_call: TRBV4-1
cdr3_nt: TGCGCCAGCAGCCAACACCTCCCCACAGATACGCAGTATTTT
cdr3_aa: CASSQHLPTDTQYF

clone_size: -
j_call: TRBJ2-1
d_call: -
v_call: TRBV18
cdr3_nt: TGTGCCAGCTCACCACTGCCGAAGGAGCTCTACAATGAGCAGTTCTTC
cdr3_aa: CASSPLPKELYNEQFF

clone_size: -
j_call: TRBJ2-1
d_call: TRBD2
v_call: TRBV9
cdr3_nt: TGTGCCAGCACTAAAGCGGGGGTCTCCTACAATGAGCAGTTCTTC
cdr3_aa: CASTKAGVSYNEQFF

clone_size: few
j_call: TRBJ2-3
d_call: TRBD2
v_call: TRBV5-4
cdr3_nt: TGTGCCAGCAGCTTGAGACTAGCGGGGTCTGATACGCAGTATTTT
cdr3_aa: CASSLRLAGSDTQYF

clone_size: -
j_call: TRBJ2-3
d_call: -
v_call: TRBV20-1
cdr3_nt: TGCAGTGCTAGTAGTTTCCAGCGCCGCACAGATACGCAGTATTTT
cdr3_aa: CSASSFQRRTDTQYF

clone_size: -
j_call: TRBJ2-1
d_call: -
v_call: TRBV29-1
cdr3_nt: TGCAGCGTTTGGTACAATGAGCAGTTCTTC
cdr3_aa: CSVWYNEQFF

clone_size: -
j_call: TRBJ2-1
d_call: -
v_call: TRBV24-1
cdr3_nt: TGTGCCACCAGTGACAATCCGGGACCAACAAACAATGAGCAGTTCTTC
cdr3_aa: CATSDNPGPTNNEQFF

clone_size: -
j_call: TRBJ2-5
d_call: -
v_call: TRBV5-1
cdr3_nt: TGCGCCAGCAGCTTGGACCAAGGACTCGAGACCCAGTACTTC
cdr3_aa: CASSLDQGLETQYF

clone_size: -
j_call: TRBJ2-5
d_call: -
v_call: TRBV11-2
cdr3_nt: TGTGCCAGCAGCTTCGGACGTCAAGAGACCCAGTACTTC
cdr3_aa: CASSFGRQETQYF

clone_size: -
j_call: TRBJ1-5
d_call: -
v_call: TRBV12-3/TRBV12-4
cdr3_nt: TGTGCCAGCAGTTTCTACGGAAGGGGTGATCAGCCCCAGCATTTT
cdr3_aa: CASSFYGRGDQPQHF

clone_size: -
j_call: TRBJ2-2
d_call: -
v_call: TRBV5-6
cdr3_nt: TGTGCCAGCAGCTTGTTAGAGAACACCGGGGAGCTGTTTTTT
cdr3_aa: CASSLLENTGELFF

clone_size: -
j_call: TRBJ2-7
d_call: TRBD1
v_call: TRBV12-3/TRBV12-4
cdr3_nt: TGTGCCAGCAGTTTAGGACAGGGGGCCTCCTACGAGCAGTACTTC
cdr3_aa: CASSLGQGASYEQYF

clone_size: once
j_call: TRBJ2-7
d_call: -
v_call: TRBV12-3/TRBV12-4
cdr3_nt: TGTGCCAGCAGTATAGGACATCCAGGGAGCTACGAGCAGTACTTC
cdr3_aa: CASSIGHPGSYEQYF

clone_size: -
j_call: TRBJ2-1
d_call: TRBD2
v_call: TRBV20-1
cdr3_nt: TGCAGTTCCCTGACTAGCGGGGGCTACAATGAGCAGTTCTTC
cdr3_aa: CSSLTSGGYNEQFF

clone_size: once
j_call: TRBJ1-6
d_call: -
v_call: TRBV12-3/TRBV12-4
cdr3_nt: TGTGCCAGCAGTTTAGCGGGGGAAGGTAATTCACCCCTCCACTTT
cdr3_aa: CASSLAGEGNSPLHF

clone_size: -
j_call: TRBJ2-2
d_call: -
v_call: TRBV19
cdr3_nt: TGTGCCAGCAGGACTGTCACCGGGGAGCTGTTTTTT
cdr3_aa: CASRTVTGELFF

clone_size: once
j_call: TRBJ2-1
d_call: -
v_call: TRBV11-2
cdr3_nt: TGTGCCAGCAGCCCCAAGGGATTGAGGGCCAATGAGCAGTTCTTC
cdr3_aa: CASSPKGLRANEQFF

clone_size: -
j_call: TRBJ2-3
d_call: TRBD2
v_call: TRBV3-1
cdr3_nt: TGTGCCAGCAGCCAAGGACTAGCGGGGCCAGATACGCAGTATTTT
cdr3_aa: CASSQGLAGPDTQYF